This is a list of T cell receptor beta chains from one sample in a study of cytomegalovirus exposure and HLA in healthy donors. TCRdb's table, derived via immunoSEQ multiplex PCR, lists solely in-frame clones and lacks some. Here the sample spans about 55,000 clones, roughly four fifths being singletons. The sequencing input was PBMCs. The receptors were gathered from a man aged 25 to 40 in good health and CMV-seronegative. Both conserved end residues are trimmed from each CDR3. Not all rows give a size; the values are once, few, many and, for expanded clones, a class.

clone size	V gene	CDR3 protein
.	TRBV2	ASSVAGEPYNEQF
.	TRBV7-8	ASSSYGTGSNQPQH
few	TRBV7-9	ASSLARDRGHEQY
.	TRBV4-1	ASSPQGRTGGSGELF
.	TRBV10-3	ANSGGGHEQF
.	TRBV7-2	ASSSTGSGEQY
.	TRBV9	ASSATGGHEQY
.	TRBV4-3	ASSQDRLGRVGPYNEQF
.	TRBV28	ASSTYDSRLYEQY
.	TRBV7-2	ASSSDTNSYNEQF
few	TRBV6-4	ASSEAGGQPQH
.	TRBV6-5	ARQGSQETQY
.	TRBV30	AWRRLFSGNYYEQY
few	TRBV6-5	ASRPYRGNTEAF
.	TRBV19	ASRARGGLGEKLF
few	TRBV6-5	ASNGRGAGTGELF
.	TRBV6-5	ASSPSGGLEQF
few	TRBV5-1	ASSLAPGQGKGEQY
few	TRBV19	ASSIGRETQY
few	TRBV6-1	ASNTVSVEKLF
.	TRBV19	ASSITDSRAGEAF